These T cell receptor beta chains were read from a single sample in a study of CD8 T cells in Susac syndrome. TCRdb recomputed calls from the immunoSEQ multiplex PCR reads with MiXCR, one row per CDR3 protein. Here the sample spans around 200,000 distinct CDR3 sequences, roughly 94% being singletons. The sample taken for sequencing was CD4+ T cells from PBMCs. The receptors were gathered from a human donor in good health. The CDR3 runs from the conserved cysteine through the conserved F or W.

TRBJ2-2,TRBV18,CASSSRDRSWELFF
TRBJ1-2,TRBV28,CASTDSGGRGYTF
TRBJ2-3,TRBV29-1,CSVMKRGAHTDTQYF
TRBJ2-1,TRBV2,CASSEVRGGNEQFF
TRBJ2-3,TRBV29-1,CSVLWSRYSYADTQYF
TRBJ2-1,TRBV3-1,CASSQTGGYNEQFF
TRBJ1-1,TRBV27,CASSFLSGNTEAFF
TRBJ1-2,TRBV28,CASSFGGYYGYTF
TRBJ2-2,TRBV3-1,CASSQVRSGGELFF
TRBJ1-5,TRBV30,CAWDGSGDQPQHF
TRBJ1-5,TRBV7-8,CASSRQGRDQPQHF
TRBJ1-2,TRBV18,CASSPTETYGYTF
TRBJ2-6,TRBV20-1,CSARDQSSGANVLTF
TRBJ1-4,TRBV12-3/TRBV12-4,CASQGGVKLFF
TRBJ1-2,TRBV5-4,CASSPRELPFYGYTF
TRBJ2-3,TRBV12-3/TRBV12-4,CASSPRGEGTDTQYF
TRBJ1-4,TRBV27,CASSMGQQDGKLFF
TRBJ2-5,TRBV12-3/TRBV12-4,CASSHDIQETQYF
TRBJ2-1,TRBV7-2,CASSSPGDEQFF
TRBJ2-2,TRBV3-1,CASSGQGSTGELFF
TRBJ2-1,TRBV20-1,CSALTSGRYNEQFF
TRBJ1-4,TRBV29-1,CSAGDEKLFF
TRBJ1-2,TRBV29-1,CSVGGTGSGYTF
TRBJ1-6,TRBV6-5,CASSYGLGTGDSPLHF
TRBJ2-6,TRBV28,CASREGGSGANVLTF
TRBJ2-1,TRBV30,CAWESVNEQFF
TRBJ1-5,TRBV19,CASSIITGPNQPQHF
TRBJ1-1,TRBV12-3/TRBV12-4,CASSLGRPITEAFF
TRBJ2-5,TRBV28,CASSPHHRVQETQYF
TRBJ2-5,TRBV5-1,CASSFSLGTQYF